Listed below are T cell receptor beta chains from one sample, sequenced in a study of T cells in Graves' hyperthyroidism and ophthalmopathy. TCRdb redid the calling of the multiplex PCR reads with MiXCR, one entry per CDR3 protein. The sample lists hundreds of thousands of distinct CDR3 sequences, around 13% occurring once. Sequences were obtained from blood. All receptors come from a woman between 18 and 29 years old with Graves' hyperthyroidism. Both conserved end residues are trimmed from each CDR3. Fields, in order: V gene, J gene, CDR3 protein.

v_gene: TRBV12-3/TRBV12-4; j_gene: TRBJ2-1; CDR3aa: ASSWGLAGAWNEQF
v_gene: TRBV6-6; j_gene: TRBJ2-6; CDR3aa: ASSYSGISGANVLT
v_gene: TRBV6-2/TRBV6-3; j_gene: TRBJ2-5; CDR3aa: ASSQGGMETQY
v_gene: TRBV10-3; j_gene: TRBJ2-5; CDR3aa: ATQDRGRTQETQY
v_gene: TRBV7-2; j_gene: TRBJ2-2; CDR3aa: ASSFPSGSLFETGELF
v_gene: TRBV4-1; j_gene: TRBJ2-1; CDR3aa: ASSQDIWALRRRPARNEQF
v_gene: TRBV24-1; j_gene: TRBJ2-7; CDR3aa: ATSDFRTANNEQY
v_gene: TRBV30; j_gene: TRBJ2-3; CDR3aa: AWTLGSGIGTDTQY
v_gene: TRBV7-9; j_gene: TRBJ1-1; CDR3aa: ASSSPNKNTEAF
v_gene: TRBV6-5; j_gene: TRBJ2-1; CDR3aa: ASSTGRVAGQQF
v_gene: TRBV7-9; j_gene: TRBJ2-1; CDR3aa: ASSFPDRSYNEQF
v_gene: TRBV20-1; j_gene: TRBJ2-1; CDR3aa: SARDHTSGIEDEQF
v_gene: TRBV12-3/TRBV12-4; j_gene: TRBJ2-5; CDR3aa: ASSSSGRETQY
v_gene: TRBV20-1; j_gene: TRBJ2-3; CDR3aa: SATPSPKRISTDTQY
v_gene: TRBV6-2/TRBV6-3; j_gene: TRBJ1-5; CDR3aa: ASQDRTNQPQH
v_gene: TRBV3-1; j_gene: TRBJ1-2; CDR3aa: ASSQSPQGYGYT
v_gene: TRBV5-1; j_gene: TRBJ1-6; CDR3aa: ASSLREGAGSPLH
v_gene: TRBV7-2; j_gene: TRBJ1-1; CDR3aa: ANTRGMERRFEAF
v_gene: TRBV2; j_gene: TRBJ1-5; CDR3aa: ASSLDRGAHQPQH
v_gene: TRBV29-1; j_gene: TRBJ2-2; CDR3aa: SVETEPGELF
v_gene: TRBV25-1; j_gene: TRBJ2-5; CDR3aa: ASSESWSTETQY
v_gene: TRBV2; j_gene: TRBJ2-1; CDR3aa: ASSEVPGTSGEQF
v_gene: TRBV27; j_gene: TRBJ2-7; CDR3aa: ASSLGGRTFSYEQY
v_gene: TRBV7-2; j_gene: TRBJ1-1; CDR3aa: ASSSRVVSTEAF
v_gene: TRBV30; j_gene: TRBJ2-7; CDR3aa: AWSVGTGGSEQY
v_gene: TRBV11-2; j_gene: TRBJ1-2; CDR3aa: ASSLGTGTGRLYGYT
v_gene: TRBV7-2; j_gene: TRBJ2-1; CDR3aa: ASRSRPPPNEQF
v_gene: TRBV15; j_gene: TRBJ2-1; CDR3aa: ATSSRMGFFVYNEQF
v_gene: TRBV13; j_gene: TRBJ2-1; CDR3aa: ASSLGLGGRENNEQF
v_gene: TRBV27; j_gene: TRBJ2-5; CDR3aa: ASSPTGAIQETQY
v_gene: TRBV3-1; j_gene: TRBJ1-2; CDR3aa: ASSQVLGQGSYGYT
v_gene: TRBV12-3/TRBV12-4; j_gene: TRBJ2-7; CDR3aa: ASSPGQGVSYEQY
v_gene: TRBV18; j_gene: TRBJ1-5; CDR3aa: ASSPRGDRSNQPQH
v_gene: TRBV20-1; j_gene: TRBJ1-1; CDR3aa: SARVGGVANTEAF
v_gene: TRBV5-1; j_gene: TRBJ1-4; CDR3aa: ASSLRGEDEKLF
v_gene: TRBV6-1; j_gene: TRBJ2-3; CDR3aa: ASSYRKIALTDTQY
v_gene: TRBV6-2/TRBV6-3; j_gene: TRBJ2-7; CDR3aa: ASRGTFGQVHSYEQY
v_gene: TRBV12-3/TRBV12-4; j_gene: TRBJ2-1; CDR3aa: ATNRDAGTRINNEQF
v_gene: TRBV6-1; j_gene: TRBJ1-1; CDR3aa: ASSEYGTDFTEAF
v_gene: TRBV13; j_gene: TRBJ1-1; CDR3aa: ASSPRAEAF
v_gene: TRBV7-3; j_gene: TRBJ2-1; CDR3aa: ASSLMGTTSDNEQF
v_gene: TRBV2; j_gene: TRBJ1-2; CDR3aa: ASSGQGYYGYT
v_gene: TRBV19; j_gene: TRBJ1-1; CDR3aa: ASSIPGGENTEAF
v_gene: TRBV7-2; j_gene: TRBJ2-7; CDR3aa: ASSSLGRPYEQY
v_gene: TRBV24-1; j_gene: TRBJ2-7; CDR3aa: ATSDGSLYEQY
v_gene: TRBV24-1; j_gene: TRBJ2-1; CDR3aa: ATSDIPGQGSSYNEQF
v_gene: TRBV18; j_gene: TRBJ1-1; CDR3aa: ASSVAQNTEAF
v_gene: TRBV9; j_gene: TRBJ2-1; CDR3aa: ASSPQSGSSYNEQF
v_gene: TRBV5-1; j_gene: TRBJ2-7; CDR3aa: ASTRLGGTPKSSYEQY
v_gene: TRBV9; j_gene: TRBJ1-4; CDR3aa: ASSVEGTATEKLF
v_gene: TRBV20-1; j_gene: TRBJ1-2; CDR3aa: SASPTDIVHGYT
v_gene: TRBV11-3; j_gene: TRBJ2-2; CDR3aa: ASRAPGTGYTGELF
v_gene: TRBV4-3; j_gene: TRBJ2-2; CDR3aa: ASSKGQVEAGELF
v_gene: TRBV4-1; j_gene: TRBJ2-5; CDR3aa: ASSQVGQGRETQY
v_gene: TRBV10-2; j_gene: TRBJ2-3; CDR3aa: ASSTSGLFSTDTQY